This entry is about one TCR beta chain. After removal of 3 bases from V and 10 bases from J, the junction contained 24 bases not matched to a gene. Germline-derived CDR1 and CDR2 are SGHVS and FQNEAQ. The CDR3 has 19 amino acids. Across about two dozen US areas, participants ranged in age from roughly 18 to 95 years. Someone with COVID-19 had been met by exposed participants within 2 weeks before study entry. The data were obtained in a study of blood T cell repertoires in COVID-19. Study in general: Sample material is recorded as cDNA or gDNA derived from T cells, B-cell-depleted T cells, or PBMCs.

Study processing details: Reference gene primer amplification in the assay estimated nucleated cell counts. Profiled with immunoSEQ multiplex PCR; TCRdb holds only in-frame clones, not every one. D and trimming were read from the DNA, whereas the V and J calls and clone size are those reported in that table. This sample yields approximately 140,000 clones, of which approximately 90% are seen a single time; approximately 4.3% belongs to the top ten. This chain uses TRBV7-8 with TRBJ2-1, with 7 bases lining up with TRBD2. The clonotype comes from a woman between 40 and 50 years old who had been exposed to COVID-19. The sample was PBMCs or T cells enriched from blood (not recorded which). The CDR3 coding sequence is TGTGCCAGCAGCTTTTCGGCCAGTACCGGGACTAAATCACTCAGGGAGCAGTTCTTC. Protein: CASSFSASTGTKSLREQFF.